This record covers a single T cell receptor (beta chain). Germline CDR1 and CDR2: GTSNPN and SVGIG (reference sequence). The CDR3 is 17 amino acids. The J segment lost 4 bases and the V segment lost 0 bases, leaving 14 bases of the junction unmatched. The data were obtained in a study of T cell changes during pregnancy in multiple sclerosis. Data came from immunoSEQ multiplex PCR; TCRdb stores just in-frame clones and leaves some out. This sample yields under 80,000 clones, of which roughly 94% are seen a single time; less than 0.6% belongs to the top ten. The rearrangement links TRBV30 to TRBJ2-7; 8 bases are a match to TRBD1. The sample was peripheral blood, taken in the third trimester of pregnancy. This TCR derives from a female donor with multiple sclerosis, enrolled in a pregnancy study. CDR3 loop: CAWSVEAGGLIAYEQYF. In nucleotides, the CDR3 is TGTGCCTGGAGTGTGGAGGCAGGGGGCCTTATCGCATACGAGCAGTACTTC.